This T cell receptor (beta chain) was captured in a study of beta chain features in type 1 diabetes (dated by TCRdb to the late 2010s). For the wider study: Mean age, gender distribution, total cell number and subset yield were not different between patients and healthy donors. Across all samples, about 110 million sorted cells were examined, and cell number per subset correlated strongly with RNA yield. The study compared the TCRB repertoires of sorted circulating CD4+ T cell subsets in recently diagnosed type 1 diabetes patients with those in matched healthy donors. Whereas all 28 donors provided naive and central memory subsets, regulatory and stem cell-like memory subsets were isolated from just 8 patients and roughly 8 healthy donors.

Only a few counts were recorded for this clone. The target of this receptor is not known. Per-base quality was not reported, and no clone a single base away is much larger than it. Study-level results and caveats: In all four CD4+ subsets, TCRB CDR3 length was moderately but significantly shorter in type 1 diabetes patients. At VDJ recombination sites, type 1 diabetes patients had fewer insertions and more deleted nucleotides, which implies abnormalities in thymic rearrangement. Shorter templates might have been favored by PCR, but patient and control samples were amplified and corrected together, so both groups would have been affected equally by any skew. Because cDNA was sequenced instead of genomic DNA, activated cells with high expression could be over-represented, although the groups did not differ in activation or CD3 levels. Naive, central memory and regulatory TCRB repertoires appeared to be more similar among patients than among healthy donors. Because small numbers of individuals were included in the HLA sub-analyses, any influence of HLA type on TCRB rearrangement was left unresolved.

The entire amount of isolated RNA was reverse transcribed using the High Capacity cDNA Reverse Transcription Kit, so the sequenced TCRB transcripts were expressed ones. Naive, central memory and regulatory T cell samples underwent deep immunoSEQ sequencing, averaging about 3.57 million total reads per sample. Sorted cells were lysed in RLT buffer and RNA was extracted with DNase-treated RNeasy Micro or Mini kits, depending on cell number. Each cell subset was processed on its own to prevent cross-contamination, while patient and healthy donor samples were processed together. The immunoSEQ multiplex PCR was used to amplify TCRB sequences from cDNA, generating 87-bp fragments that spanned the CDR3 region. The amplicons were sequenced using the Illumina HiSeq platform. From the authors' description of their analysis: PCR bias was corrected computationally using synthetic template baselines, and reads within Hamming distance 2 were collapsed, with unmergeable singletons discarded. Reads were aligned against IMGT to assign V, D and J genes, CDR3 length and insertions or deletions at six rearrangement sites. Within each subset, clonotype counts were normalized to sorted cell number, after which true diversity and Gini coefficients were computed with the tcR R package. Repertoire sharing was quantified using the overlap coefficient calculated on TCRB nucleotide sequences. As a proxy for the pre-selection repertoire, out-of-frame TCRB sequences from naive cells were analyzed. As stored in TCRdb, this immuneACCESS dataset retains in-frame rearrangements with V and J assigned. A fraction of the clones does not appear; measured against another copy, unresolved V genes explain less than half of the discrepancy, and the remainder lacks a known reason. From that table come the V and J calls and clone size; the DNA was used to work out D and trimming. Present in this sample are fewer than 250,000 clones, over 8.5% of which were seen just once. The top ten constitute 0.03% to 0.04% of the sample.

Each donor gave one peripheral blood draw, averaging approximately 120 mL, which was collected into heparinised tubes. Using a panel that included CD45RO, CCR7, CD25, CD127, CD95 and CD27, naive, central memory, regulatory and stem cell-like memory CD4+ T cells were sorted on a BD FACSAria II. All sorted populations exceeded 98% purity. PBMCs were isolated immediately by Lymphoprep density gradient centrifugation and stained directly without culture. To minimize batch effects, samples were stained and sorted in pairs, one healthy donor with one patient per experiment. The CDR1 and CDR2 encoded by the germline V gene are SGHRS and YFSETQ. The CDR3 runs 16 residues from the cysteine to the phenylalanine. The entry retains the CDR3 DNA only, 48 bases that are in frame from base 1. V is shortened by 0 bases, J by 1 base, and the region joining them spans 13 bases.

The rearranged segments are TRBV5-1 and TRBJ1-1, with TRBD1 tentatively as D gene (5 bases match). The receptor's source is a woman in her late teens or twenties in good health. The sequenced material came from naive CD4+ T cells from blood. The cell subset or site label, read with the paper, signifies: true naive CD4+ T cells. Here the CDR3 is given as CASSLVGRGENTEAFF. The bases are TGCGCCAGCAGCTTGGTGGGGCGGGGGGAGAACACTGAAGCTTTCTTT.